Below are 27 T cell receptor beta chains sequenced from a single sample in a study of cytomegalovirus exposure and HLA in healthy donors. The PCR used 60 Vbeta and 13 Jbeta primers. The repertoire was sequenced with immunoSEQ multiplex PCR; TCRdb's copy has only in-frame clones and lacks some. The sample consists of approximately 130,000 clones, under 85% of them appearing once. Specimen: PBMCs. Receptor source: a man aged 25 to 45 in good health and CMV-seronegative.

This clone was recorded a few times. The chain joins TRBV6-5 to TRBJ1-2; no definite D call. The germline V gene has CDR1 MNHEY and CDR2 SVGAGI. This CDR3 is built from 13 residues. V lost 0 bases to trimming and J lost 6 bases, with 8 bases between them. Here the CDR3 reads CASSYSIVDGYTF. CDR3 nucleotides: TGTGCCAGCAGTTACTCAATAGTAGATGGCTACACCTTC.

This clone was detected a few times. This chain joins TRBV27 and TRBJ2-3, with D tentatively TRBD2 (5 bases). V shed 6 bases and J shed 6 bases, with 10 bases lying between them. CDR1 is MNHEY and CDR2 is SMNVEV in the germline V gene (reference sequence). The CDR3 has 12 residues. This CDR3 is CASRTPGDTQYF. The CDR3 bases are TGTGCCAGCAGGACCCCGGGGGATACGCAGTATTTT.

This sequence joins TRBV27 and TRBJ2-4; 8 bases match TRBD2. Losses at the gene ends were 5 bases for V and 6 bases for J; bases not matched to a gene: 6. CDR3 length: 14 amino acids. Germline-derived CDR1 and CDR2 are MNHEY and SMNVEV (reference sequence). CDR3 in amino acids: CASSRTSLANIQYF. CDR3 nucleotide sequence: TGTGCCAGCAGTCGGACTAGCCTAGCAAACATTCAGTACTTC.

This clone was seen once. The chain uses TRBV4-2 and TRBJ2-1; TRBD2 agrees at 11 bases. V lost 5 bases to trimming and J lost 3 bases; unmatched junction nucleotides: 15. CDR1 and CDR2 from the germline V gene are LGHNA and YNFKEQ. The CDR3 loop spans 19 amino acids. The CDR3 sequence: CASSTLPGLADTNYNEQFF. Written as DNA, the CDR3 is TGTGCCAGCAGCACGCTTCCGGGACTAGCGGATACTAACTACAATGAGCAGTTCTTC.

This chain links TRBV15 with TRBJ1-5, with TRBD1 matching 7 bases. Germline V gene sequence: CDR1 LNHNV, CDR2 YYDKDF (reference sequence). V dropped 5 bases and J dropped 7; count of bases not matched to a gene: 8. The CDR3 extends over 14 amino acids. The CDR3, as DNA: TGTGCCACCAGCCATACAGGGGTCGGACAGCCCCAGCATTTT. Amino acid sequence: CATSHTGVGQPQHF.

Remarks on this clone: The same CDR3 arises from other DNA sequences in this sample as well. The gene calls are TRBV6-1 and TRBJ2-3, with a weak D call TRBD1 (5 bases). This CDR3 has 13 amino acids. Trimming took 1 base from V and 5 from J, leaving 7 bases between them. Germline V gene data show CDR1 as MNHNS and CDR2 as SASEGT. This CDR3 reads CASSEVRVDTQYF. The CDR3, as DNA: TGTGCCAGCAGTGAAGTCAGGGTAGATACGCAGTATTTT.

The chain employs TRBV7-9 and TRBJ1-2; D is possibly TRBD1 (6 bases). V lost 2 bases and J lost 4, with 14 bases in between. The CDR3 runs to 15 residues. Germline V lookup: CDR1 SEHNR, CDR2 FQNEAQ (reference sequence). The CDR3 is CASSLSAAGVYGYTF. The DNA of the CDR3 is TGTGCCAGCAGCTTAAGTGCGGCAGGGGTCTATGGCTACACCTTC.

This clone appeared a few times. The chain uses TRBV6-5 and TRBJ2-7; possibly TRBD1 for D (5 bases). The germline V and J ends were trimmed by 6 bases and 2 bases, with 11 bases remaining between them. Germline V CDR1 and CDR2: MNHEY, SVGAGI. CDR3 length: 13 residues. CDR3 protein: CASRPGFTYEQYF. The CDR3 region has the DNA TGTGCCAGCAGGCCAGGGTTCACCTACGAGCAGTACTTC.

V is TRBV28 and J is TRBJ1-1; 7 bases agree with TRBD1. V was pared by 3 bases and J by 1 base, with 2 bases of the junction left unmatched. CDR1 is MDHEN, CDR2 SYDVKM, per germline. The CDR3 spans 14 residues. CDR3: CASSLTGKNTEAFF. CDR3 sequence (DNA): TGTGCCAGCAGTTTGACAGGGAAGAACACTGAAGCTTTCTTT. The whole variable domain, filled in from reference TRBV28 and TRBJ1-1, reads DVKVTQSSRYLVKRTGEKVFLECVQDMDHENMFWYRQDPGLGLRLIYFSYDVKMKEKGDIPEGYSVSREKKERFSLILESASTNQTSMYLCASSLTGKNTEAFFGQGTRLTVV.

The genes are TRBV21-1 and TRBJ2-7; the D call in the table, TRBD2, was not verified against the DNA. TRBV21-1 is flagged as a pseudogene. The CDR3 sequence is 16 residues long. CDR3 sequence (DNA): TGTGCCAGCAGCCCGGGGGGCAGGCCCGGGTTCTACGAGCAGTACTTC. Its protein is CASSPGGRPGFYEQYF.

The gene calls are TRBV6-4 and TRBJ2-7, with 9 bases fitting TRBD1. This CDR3 spans 17 amino acids. J was trimmed by 4 bases and V by 1 base; bases with no gene match: 11. Germline loops: CDR1 MRHNA, CDR2 SNTAGT. CDR3 bases: TGTGCCAGCAGTGACTGGACAGGGGCATCACTTTCGTACGAGCAGTACTTC. Translation gives CASSDWTGASLSYEQYF.

The chain uses TRBV7-9 and TRBJ1-6; TRBD1 agrees at 9 bases. Germline values: CDR1 SEHNR, CDR2 FQNEAQ (reference sequence). With 4 bases clipped from V and 7 bases from J, the junction kept 5 bases outside the gene matches. This CDR3 has 15 amino acids. The CDR3 sequence: CASSSLTGGNSPLHF. As DNA, the CDR3 is TGTGCCAGCAGCTCCTTGACAGGGGGAAATTCACCCCTCCACTTT. The whole variable domain, filled in from reference TRBV7-9 and TRBJ1-6, reads DTGVSQNPRHKITKRGQNVTFRCDPISEHNRLYWYRQTLGQGPEFLTYFQNEAQLEKSRLLSDRFSAERPKGSFSTLEIQRTEQGDSAMYLCASSSLTGGNSPLHFGNGTRLTVT.

The rearrangement uses TRBV18 and TRBJ2-3, with D perhaps matching TRBD1 (6 bases). This CDR3 contains 17 residues. Germline lookup yields CDR1 KGHSH and CDR2 LQKENI. V lost 3 bases and J lost 2, with 18 bases in between. This chain's CDR3 is CASSPASLGGITDTQYF. CDR3 in DNA: TGTGCCAGCTCACCCGCTAGTCTAGGGGGAATCACAGATACGCAGTATTTT.

CDR3: CASSPLAETQYF. DNA of the CDR3: TGTGCCAGCAGCCCGTTGGCAGAGACCCAGTACTTC. The genes are TRBV5-5 and TRBJ2-5, with D uncertain. Germline V CDR1 and CDR2: SGHKS, YYEKEE (reference sequence). Trimming removed 4 bases from V and 4 bases from J, with 8 bases in between. CDR3 length: 12 residues.

This clone was seen more than once but under ten times. The chain employs TRBV19 and TRBJ2-3; 7 bases agree with TRBD2. Germline CDR1 reads LNHDA; CDR2 reads SQIVND (reference sequence). This CDR3 has 12 residues. The trim removed 6 bases at V and 15 bases at J, leaving 12 bases unmatched. The CDR3 reads CASSENSGRFYF. CDR3 sequence (DNA): TGTGCCAGTAGCGAAAATAGCGGGCGGTTCTATTTT.

The J gene is TRBJ1-2, the V gene TRBV6-1, with TRBD1 identical over 9 bases. Unmatched junction bases numbered 5, after V lost 1 base and J lost 5 bases. The CDR3 is 15 amino acids. Germline V gene lookup returns CDR1 MNHNS and CDR2 SASEGT. The CDR3 protein is CASSEDRGHWYGYTF. The CDR3 nucleotides read TGTGCCAGCAGTGAAGACAGGGGGCATTGGTATGGCTACACCTTC.

Points on this clone: A read error may produce the germline difference seen at one junction end. The rearrangement links TRBV7-2 to TRBJ1-2; D possibly corresponds to TRBD1 (5 bases). This CDR3 contains 13 residues. Germline V lookup: CDR1 SGHTA, CDR2 FQGNSA. The CDR3 DNA follows: TGTGCCAGCAGCCTAGCGACAGAAAATGGCTACACCTTC. Translating it yields CASSLATENGYTF. Filled out from reference TRBV7-2 and TRBJ1-2, the complete variable domain reads GAGVSQSPSNKVTEKGKDVELRCDPISGHTALYWYRQSLGQGLEFLIYFQGNSAPDKSGLPSDRFSAERTGGSVSTLTIQRTQQEDSAVYLCASSLATENGYTFGSGTRLTVV.

This clone came up once. This sequence joins TRBV6-1 and TRBJ1-6; 8 bases are a match to TRBD1. Unmatched junction bases numbered 6, after V lost 1 base and J lost 10 bases. Germline V gene lookup returns CDR1 MNHNS and CDR2 SASEGT. The CDR3 has 15 amino acids. The CDR3 sequence: CASSEGTGWESPLHF. For the CDR3, the DNA is TGTGCCAGCAGTGAAGGGACAGGGTGGGAATCACCCCTCCACTTT.

The chain couples TRBV6-5 to TRBJ2-7; 10 bases agree with TRBD1. V gave up 6 bases and J gave up 5 bases; unmatched junction bases: 10. Germline CDR1 reads MNHEY; CDR2 reads SVGAGI. There are 15 residues in the CDR3. The DNA for the CDR3 is TGTGCCAGCAGGCGCACCGGGGACAGGGGTAACGAGCAGTACTTC. Amino acids: CASRRTGDRGNEQYF.

V and J are TRBV6-5 and TRBJ2-7; D unclear. This CDR3 contains 15 residues. Germline V gene lookup returns CDR1 MNHEY and CDR2 SVGAGI. The germline V and J ends were trimmed by 2 bases and 2 bases, with 13 bases remaining between them. The CDR3 DNA sequence: TGTGCCAGCAGTTACGCACCGTTACTACCCTACGAGCAGTACTTC. It codes for CASSYAPLLPYEQYF.

The J gene is TRBJ1-1, the V gene TRBV7-8; TRBD1 matches 7 bases. V gave up 4 bases and J gave up 11 bases; unmatched junction bases: 7. The CDR3 consists of 12 residues. CDR1 SGHVS and CDR2 FQNEAQ come from the germline V gene. The CDR3 DNA reads TGTGCCAGCAGCTCCCAGACAGGGTTTGCTTTCTTT. Amino acid sequence: CASSSQTGFAFF.

V usage is TRBV11-1 and J usage is TRBJ1-4; no clear D gene. CDR3 length: 13 amino acids. Germline V CDR1 and CDR2: SGHAT, FQDESV (reference sequence). V lost 5 bases, J lost 5 bases, and 9 bases lay in between. This chain's CDR3 is CASSNDYNEKLFF. CDR3 bases: TGTGCCAGCAGCAACGACTACAATGAAAAACTGTTTTTT.

J is TRBJ1-1 and V is TRBV5-5; D unresolved. The length of the CDR3 is 12 residues. Deletions cut 2 bases from V and 1 base from J, with 3 bases between. CDR1 and CDR2 from the germline V gene are SGHKS and YYEKEE (reference sequence). The CDR3 DNA reads TGTGCCAGCAGCTTCGGGAACACTGAAGCTTTCTTT. The encoded protein is CASSFGNTEAFF.

For this clone: An end of the junction differs from the germline gene, which may be a read error. V is TRBV27 and J is TRBJ1-4; D unresolved. CDR1 and CDR2 from the germline V gene are MNHEY and SMNVEV (reference sequence). CDR3 length: 14 amino acids. CDR3 DNA: TGTGCCAGCAGTTGGAGGGAACCCAATGAAGAACTGTTTTTT. It yields the protein CASSWREPNEELFF. Full variable domain (missing parts from reference TRBV27 and TRBJ1-4): EAQVTQNPRYLITVTGKKLTVTCSQNMNHEYMSWYRQDPGLGLRQIYYSMNVEVTDKGDVPEGYKVSRKEKRNFPLILESPSPNQTSLYFCASSWREPNEELFFGSGTQLSVL.

The chain is built from TRBV11-3 and TRBJ1-1; D unresolved. Germline-derived CDR1 and CDR2 are SGHNT and YENEEA. Trimming took 1 base from V and 0 from J, leaving 3 bases between them. CDR3 length: 13 residues. The CDR3 region is CASSLGLNTEAFF. DNA of the CDR3: TGTGCCAGCAGCTTAGGGCTGAACACTGAAGCTTTCTTT.

In its sample, this clone was seen a few times. The J gene is TRBJ1-1, the V gene TRBV5-6; D gene unclear. This CDR3 has 13 amino acids. The germline V and J ends were trimmed by 4 bases and 11 bases, with 18 bases remaining between them. The germline V gene has CDR1 SGHDT and CDR2 YYEEEE. CDR3 loop: CASSPASGSKAFF. CDR3 DNA: TGTGCCAGCAGCCCTGCGTCCGGGTCTAAGGCTTTCTTT.

This chain joins TRBV5-1 and TRBJ1-4; 8 bases map to TRBD1. The CDR3 length is 15 residues. The V gene's germline CDR1 is SGHRS and CDR2 YFSETQ. J gave up 3 bases and V 6 bases, and 7 bases lay outside the gene matches. This chain's CDR3 is CASTKTGGPNEKLFF. As DNA, the CDR3 is TGCGCCAGCACGAAAACAGGGGGTCCTAATGAAAAACTGTTTTTT.